These 17 T cell receptor beta chains were all obtained from the same sample, sequenced in a study of blood T cell repertoires in COVID-19. Produced via immunoSEQ multiplex PCR; TCRdb's table is partial and in-frame only. The table includes over 110,000 clones, about 91% detected once. Input material: peripheral blood. Every receptor here comes from a human donor in a cohort sampled during active COVID-19.

This clone has a single count. CDR3 loop: CASSIGLGGSGANVLTF. In nucleotides, the CDR3 is TGTGCCAGTAGTATAGGTTTAGGGGGCTCTGGGGCCAACGTCCTGACTTTC. This chain uses TRBV19 with TRBJ2-6; TRBD1 is a possible D gene (6 bases). V was cut by 1 base and J by 0 bases, with 10 bases left in between. The V gene's germline CDR1 is LNHDA and CDR2 SQIVND (reference sequence). There are 17 residues in the CDR3.

The V and J genes are TRBV3-1 (or the pseudogene TRBV3-2) and TRBJ2-1; TRBD2 is a possible D gene (6 bases). The CDR3 has 14 amino acids. V gave up 2 bases and J gave up 4 bases, with 9 bases separating them. Germline CDR1 is LGHDT and CDR2 is YNNKEL (reference sequence). The chain's CDR3 is CASSQSRGYNEQFF. For the CDR3, the DNA is TGTGCCAGCAGCCAATCTCGGGGGTACAATGAGCAGTTCTTC.

J is TRBJ1-1 and V is TRBV6-5; TRBD1 is a possible D gene (6 bases). V was clipped by 6 bases and J by 5 bases, with 13 bases between them. Germline CDR1 and CDR2: MNHEY and SVGAGI. The CDR3 has 13 amino acids. DNA of the CDR3: TGTGCCAGCAGACCAGGGGTGCAGACTGAAGCTTTCTTT. Protein: CASRPGVQTEAFF.

This chain joins TRBV4-2 and TRBJ2-1, with 7 bases that match TRBD1. This CDR3 has 17 amino acids. Germline CDR1 and CDR2: LGHNA and YNFKEQ. J was trimmed by 4 bases and V by 3 bases; bases with no gene match: 12. The CDR3 nucleotides are TGTGCCAGCAGCCAGGATAGACAGGGAATGGGGTACAATGAGCAGTTCTTC. This codes for CASSQDRQGMGYNEQFF.

The chain has TRBV7-8 and TRBJ1-2; TRBD1 agrees at 9 bases. J gave up 1 base and V 4 bases, and 7 bases lay outside the gene matches. The CDR3 contains 16 residues. CDR1 is SGHVS, CDR2 FQNEAQ, per germline. CDR3 sequence (DNA): TGTGCCAGCAGCTCGCAACAGGGGGCGGGTAACTATGGCTACACCTTC. It codes for CASSSQQGAGNYGYTF.

The chain uses TRBV19 and TRBJ1-3; the D gene is possibly TRBD1 (6 bases). This CDR3 has 16 residues. The germline gives CDR1 LNHDA, CDR2 SQIVND (reference sequence). With 3 bases removed from V and 3 bases from J, the gap between germline ends came to 15 bases. The CDR3 DNA reads TGTGCCAGTAGTATCCGCGCGGCAGGGGATGGAAACACCATATATTTT. This codes for CASSIRAAGDGNTIYF.

The rearrangement links TRBV5-1 to TRBJ2-1; 10 bases map to TRBD1. After removal of 4 bases from V and 1 base from J, the junction contained 2 bases not matched to a gene. Germline CDR1 reads SGHRS; CDR2 reads YFSETQ. The CDR3 consists of 15 residues. For the CDR3, the DNA is TGCGCCAGCAGCACGGACAGGGGGTCCTACAATGAGCAGTTCTTC. Amino acids: CASSTDRGSYNEQFF.

This clone was seen only a few times. V usage is TRBV28 and J usage is TRBJ1-2; 7 bases align to TRBD1. The CDR3 sequence is 14 residues long. J gave up 6 bases and V 8 bases, and 12 bases lay outside the gene matches. Germline V CDR1 and CDR2: MDHEN, SYDVKM. The CDR3: CASRPNDRAHGYTF. The CDR3 DNA reads as TGTGCCAGCCGTCCCAACGACAGGGCCCATGGCTACACCTTC.

The genes are TRBV30 and TRBJ2-3; 7 nucleotides agree with TRBD1. Germline V gene lookup returns CDR1 GTSNPN and CDR2 SVGIG (reference sequence). This CDR3 comprises 14 residues. After removal of 8 bases from V and 3 bases from J, the junction contained 11 bases not matched to a gene. As DNA, the CDR3 is TGTGCCGGGCATGACAGGGATGCGACAGATACGCAGTATTTT. The encoded protein is CAGHDRDATDTQYF.

The chain couples TRBV6-2 or TRBV6-3 to TRBJ1-1; tentatively, D is TRBD1 (6 bases). Germline assignment: CDR1 MNHEY and CDR2 SVGEGT. The V gene lost 5 bases and the J gene lost 5 bases, with 18 bases spanning the gap. CDR3 length: 15 residues. The CDR3 coding sequence is TGTGCCAGCAGTAAGGGCGGGGGGCTTGGAACTGAAGCTTTCTTT. This translates into CASSKGGGLGTEAFF.

The chain combines TRBV9 with TRBJ2-5; 8 bases are a match to TRBD2. J lost 3 bases, V lost 1 base, and 5 bases had no gene match. The CDR3 extends over 15 amino acids. The germline V gene has CDR1 SGDLS and CDR2 YYNGEE. The CDR3: CASSVSGGQKETQYF. CDR3 DNA: TGTGCCAGCAGCGTAAGCGGGGGCCAAAAAGAGACCCAGTACTTC.

This chain joins TRBV2 and TRBJ2-1; TRBD2 agrees at 8 bases. V trimming: 6 bases; J trimming: 1 base; junction bases outside the gene matches: 2. Germline V gene data show CDR1 as SNHLY and CDR2 as FYNNEI. This CDR3 has 14 residues. CDR3: CASRRGGSYNEQFF. As DNA, the CDR3 is TGTGCCAGCAGACGGGGGGGGTCCTACAATGAGCAGTTCTTC.

The rearrangement links TRBV3-1 (or the pseudogene TRBV3-2) to TRBJ2-1; 8 bases agree with TRBD2. V was pared by 7 bases and J by 8 bases, with 16 bases of the junction left unmatched. The CDR3 is 16 amino acids. Germline loops: CDR1 LGHDT, CDR2 YNNKEL (reference sequence). Here the CDR3 DNA reads TGTGCCAGCAACCCTTTCCCTTTGGCGGGGGGAGATGAGCAGTTCTTC. Translating gives CASNPFPLAGGDEQFF.

This clone has only one observation. The chain uses TRBV7-2 and TRBJ1-6, with TRBD1 matching over 7 bases. This CDR3 has 17 residues. CDR1 and CDR2 (germline): SGHTA, FQGNSA. V was clipped by 5 bases and J by 6 bases; unmatched bases: 13. Here the CDR3 reads CASSRMRQGSANSPLHF. The CDR3 DNA is TGTGCCAGCAGCCGTATGAGACAGGGTAGCGCTAATTCACCCCTCCACTTT.

The chain is built from TRBV19 and TRBJ2-1, with a tentative D call TRBD1 (6 bases). Trimming removed 3 bases at V and 10 bases at J, with 13 bases between. Germline V gene sequence: CDR1 LNHDA, CDR2 SQIVND (reference sequence). The CDR3 length is 13 residues. As DNA, the CDR3 is TGTGCCAGTAGTATTTTAAGGACAGAGGAGCAGTTCTTC. This codes for CASSILRTEEQFF.

In DNA, the CDR3 is TGTGCCACCAGCAGATCCTCGGGACAGACCGGGGAGACCCAGTACTTC. Translating gives CATSRSSGQTGETQYF. The V and J genes are TRBV15 and TRBJ2-5; TRBD1 matches 7 bases. With V trimmed by 2 bases and J by 5 bases, 11 bases remained unmatched. Germline V lookup: CDR1 LNHNV, CDR2 YYDKDF (reference sequence). The CDR3 runs to 16 residues.

The CDR3 DNA is TGTGCCAGCAGCCAACCGGACAGGGGGCCGGTCAATGAGCAGTTCTTC. This translates into CASSQPDRGPVNEQFF. This chain connects TRBV4-2 to TRBJ2-1, with 11 bases aligning to TRBD1. Germline CDR1 reads LGHNA; CDR2 reads YNFKEQ. Trimming took 2 bases from V and 6 from J; bases not matched to a gene: 6. This CDR3 spans 16 amino acids.